The rows below give T cell receptor beta chains drawn from one sample of a study of blood T cells in healthy people across ages. One entry per CDR3 protein, called by TCRdb with MiXCR from the 5' RACE reads. This sample has about a million distinct CDR3 sequences, with roughly 52% found just once. Sequenced sample: blood. The receptors stem from a man between 25 and 39 years old in good health. CDR3s include the opening cysteine and the closing phenylalanine or tryptophan. Each record gives: D gene, J gene, V gene, clone size, CDR3 protein, CDR3 DNA. D genes are given only for firm matches. Size tells how often a clone was seen (once, few, many) or the class of an expanded clone, and some rows leave it out.

d_gene: TRBD1; j_gene: TRBJ2-3; v_gene: TRBV27; abundance: .; CDR3aa: CASLSLYGQGYDAQYF; CDR3nt: TGTGCCAGCTTAAGTTTATATGGACAGGGATATGATGCGCAGTATTTT
d_gene: .; j_gene: TRBJ2-5; v_gene: TRBV3-1; abundance: .; CDR3aa: CVSSWNRQVQETQYF; CDR3nt: TGTGTCAGCAGCTGGAATAGACAGGTCCAAGAGACCCAGTACTTC
d_gene: .; j_gene: TRBJ2-6; v_gene: TRBV5-6; abundance: .; CDR3aa: CASSWQSSGANVLTF; CDR3nt: TGTGCCAGCAGCTGGCAAAGCTCTGGGGCCAACGTCCTGACTTTC
d_gene: TRBD1; j_gene: TRBJ2-5; v_gene: TRBV24-1; abundance: few; CDR3aa: CATSDFGRGETQYF; CDR3nt: TGTGCCACCAGTGATTTCGGCAGGGGGGAGACCCAGTACTTC
d_gene: TRBD2; j_gene: TRBJ2-1; v_gene: TRBV7-9; abundance: .; CDR3aa: CASSPEGLDNEQFF; CDR3nt: TGTGCCAGCAGCCCCGAGGGACTAGACAATGAGCAGTTCTTC
d_gene: TRBD2; j_gene: TRBJ2-5; v_gene: TRBV4-1; abundance: .; CDR3aa: CASSQDRGVQETQYF; CDR3nt: TGCGCCAGCAGCCAAGATCGGGGGGTCCAAGAGACCCAGTACTTC
d_gene: TRBD1; j_gene: TRBJ2-7; v_gene: TRBV20-1; abundance: .; CDR3aa: CSANPFTGAEQYF; CDR3nt: TGCAGTGCTAACCCATTCACAGGGGCCGAGCAGTACTTC
d_gene: TRBD2; j_gene: TRBJ2-3; v_gene: TRBV29-1; abundance: .; CDR3aa: CSVGPGGKDTQYF; CDR3nt: TGCAGCGTTGGGCCGGGGGGAAAAGATACGCAGTATTTT
d_gene: TRBD1; j_gene: TRBJ1-2; v_gene: TRBV28; abundance: .; CDR3aa: CASTTGAVPNYGYTF; CDR3nt: TGTGCCAGCACGACAGGGGCTGTACCCAACTATGGCTACACCTTC
d_gene: TRBD2; j_gene: TRBJ2-5; v_gene: TRBV28; abundance: .; CDR3aa: CASSLSPGGMETQYF; CDR3nt: TGTGCCAGCAGTTTATCTCCCGGGGGGATGGAGACCCAGTACTTC
d_gene: .; j_gene: TRBJ2-7; v_gene: TRBV12-3/TRBV12-4; abundance: few; CDR3aa: CASSSTLGYEQYF; CDR3nt: TGTGCCAGCAGTTCCACATTGGGTTACGAGCAGTACTTC
d_gene: .; j_gene: TRBJ2-7; v_gene: TRBV27; abundance: .; CDR3aa: CASSSGTGEQYF; CDR3nt: TGTGCCAGCAGTTCCGGGACCGGAGAGCAGTACTTC
d_gene: TRBD1; j_gene: TRBJ2-7; v_gene: TRBV20-1; abundance: few; CDR3aa: CSARADRATYEQYF; CDR3nt: TGCAGTGCTAGAGCAGACAGGGCCACCTACGAGCAGTACTTC
d_gene: .; j_gene: TRBJ1-4; v_gene: TRBV7-2; abundance: .; CDR3aa: CASKTGPRGEEKLFF; CDR3nt: TGTGCCAGCAAAACCGGGCCAAGGGGCGAAGAAAAACTGTTTTTT
d_gene: .; j_gene: TRBJ1-5; v_gene: TRBV5-1; abundance: .; CDR3aa: CASSLSHPNQPQHF; CDR3nt: TGCGCCAGCAGCTTGTCGCACCCCAATCAGCCCCAGCATTTT
d_gene: .; j_gene: TRBJ1-1; v_gene: TRBV4-3; abundance: few; CDR3aa: CASSQAGRNTEAFF; CDR3nt: TGCGCCAGCAGCCAAGCCGGGCGAAACACTGAAGCTTTCTTT
d_gene: .; j_gene: TRBJ2-3; v_gene: TRBV6-2/TRBV6-3; abundance: .; CDR3aa: CASSYLTSFSTDTQYF; CDR3nt: TGTGCCAGCAGTTACTTGACTAGTTTTTCCACAGATACGCAGTATTTT
d_gene: TRBD1; j_gene: TRBJ1-5; v_gene: TRBV2; abundance: .; CDR3aa: CASSSRGSYSNQPQHF; CDR3nt: TGTGCCAGCAGTAGCAGGGGGAGTTATAGCAATCAGCCCCAGCATTTT
d_gene: TRBD2; j_gene: TRBJ2-3; v_gene: TRBV3-1; abundance: .; CDR3aa: CASSRAGAPTDTQYF; CDR3nt: TGTGCCAGCAGTCGAGCGGGGGCCCCCACAGATACGCAGTATTTT
d_gene: .; j_gene: TRBJ2-4; v_gene: TRBV6-1; abundance: .; CDR3aa: CASSETGKDIQYF; CDR3nt: TGTGCCAGCAGTGAAACAGGGAAGGACATTCAGTACTTC
d_gene: .; j_gene: TRBJ1-2; v_gene: TRBV29-1; abundance: .; CDR3aa: CSVRDVRAGVGYGYTF; CDR3nt: TGCAGCGTTCGTGATGTAAGGGCAGGGGTAGGCTATGGCTACACCTTC
d_gene: .; j_gene: TRBJ2-5; v_gene: TRBV27; abundance: .; CDR3aa: CASIGGETQYF; CDR3nt: TGTGCCAGCATTGGAGGGGAGACCCAGTACTTC
d_gene: .; j_gene: TRBJ2-3; v_gene: TRBV10-3; abundance: few; CDR3aa: CAISLGGASTDTQYF; CDR3nt: TGTGCCATCAGTCTTGGGGGGGCTAGCACAGATACGCAGTATTTT
d_gene: TRBD2; j_gene: TRBJ2-5; v_gene: TRBV20-1; abundance: .; CDR3aa: CSARPTSGQQETQYF; CDR3nt: TGCAGTGCTAGACCCACTAGCGGGCAACAAGAGACCCAGTACTTC
d_gene: .; j_gene: TRBJ2-3; v_gene: TRBV4-2; abundance: .; CDR3aa: CASRLDPYGTDTQYF; CDR3nt: TGTGCCAGCAGGCTCGACCCCTACGGCACAGATACGCAGTATTTT
d_gene: .; j_gene: TRBJ1-1; v_gene: TRBV5-6; abundance: once; CDR3aa: CASSLGARVENTEAFF; CDR3nt: TGTGCCAGCAGCTTGGGAGCCAGGGTCGAGAACACTGAAGCTTTCTTT
d_gene: TRBD2; j_gene: TRBJ2-5; v_gene: TRBV11-2; abundance: .; CDR3aa: CASSPAGGVIETQYF; CDR3nt: TGTGCCAGCAGCCCGGCCGGGGGGGTGATAGAGACCCAGTACTTC
d_gene: .; j_gene: TRBJ1-2; v_gene: TRBV5-1; abundance: few; CDR3aa: CASSFEGSARGYTF; CDR3nt: TGCGCCAGCAGCTTCGAAGGCTCTGCTCGTGGCTACACCTTC
d_gene: .; j_gene: TRBJ2-3; v_gene: TRBV20-1; abundance: .; CDR3aa: CSAESQTDTQYF; CDR3nt: TGCAGTGCGGAAAGCCAAACAGATACGCAGTATTTT
d_gene: .; j_gene: TRBJ2-1; v_gene: TRBV6-2/TRBV6-3; abundance: many; CDR3aa: CASSVLGTQFF; CDR3nt: TGTGCCAGCAGTGTACTAGGAACGCAGTTCTTC
d_gene: .; j_gene: TRBJ2-1; v_gene: TRBV27; abundance: few; CDR3aa: CASRLTGLSQFF; CDR3nt: TGTGCCAGCAGGTTGACGGGGTTATCGCAGTTCTTC
d_gene: .; j_gene: TRBJ2-7; v_gene: TRBV20-1; abundance: few; CDR3aa: CSASITDYEQYF; CDR3nt: TGCAGTGCTAGTATCACAGACTACGAGCAGTACTTC
d_gene: .; j_gene: TRBJ2-3; v_gene: TRBV28; abundance: .; CDR3aa: CASTLMLEGQGTDTQYF; CDR3nt: TGTGCCAGCACTCTAATGCTTGAGGGGCAGGGGACAGATACGCAGTATTTT
d_gene: TRBD2; j_gene: TRBJ2-4; v_gene: TRBV11-2; abundance: .; CDR3aa: CASSLVSALADLRKNIQYF; CDR3nt: TGTGCCAGCAGCTTAGTTTCGGCTCTAGCGGACCTTCGGAAAAACATTCAGTACTTC
d_gene: .; j_gene: TRBJ1-4; v_gene: TRBV6-5; abundance: many; CDR3aa: CASSYLGGAREKLFF; CDR3nt: TGTGCCAGCAGTTACTTAGGGGGGGCGCGCGAAAAACTGTTTTTT
d_gene: .; j_gene: TRBJ2-3; v_gene: TRBV9; abundance: .; CDR3aa: CASSVGRALLTDAQYF; CDR3nt: TGTGCCAGCAGCGTAGGTCGGGCTCTTCTCACAGATGCGCAGTATTTT
d_gene: .; j_gene: TRBJ2-6; v_gene: TRBV12-3/TRBV12-4; abundance: .; CDR3aa: CASIAPMSGANVLTF; CDR3nt: TGTGCCAGCATTGCCCCCATGAGTGGGGCCAACGTCCTGACTTTC
d_gene: .; j_gene: TRBJ2-3; v_gene: TRBV11-2; abundance: medium-sized; CDR3aa: CASSTSMERTDTQYF; CDR3nt: TGTGCCAGCAGCACCTCCATGGAACGCACAGATACGCAGTATTTT
d_gene: .; j_gene: TRBJ2-1; v_gene: TRBV7-2; abundance: .; CDR3aa: CASSLFQPAISHNEQFF; CDR3nt: TGTGCCAGCAGCTTATTTCAGCCAGCCATCTCCCACAATGAGCAGTTCTTC
d_gene: TRBD1; j_gene: TRBJ2-7; v_gene: TRBV19; abundance: .; CDR3aa: CASSVTGGQFYEQYF; CDR3nt: TGTGCCAGTAGTGTTACAGGGGGCCAATTCTACGAGCAGTACTTC
d_gene: .; j_gene: TRBJ2-3; v_gene: TRBV6-1; abundance: .; CDR3aa: CASSQGRANPQGDTQYF; CDR3nt: TGTGCCAGCAGTCAAGGTCGGGCCAACCCTCAGGGGGATACGCAGTATTTT
d_gene: .; j_gene: TRBJ1-5; v_gene: TRBV27; abundance: .; CDR3aa: CASSSGGLQPQHF; CDR3nt: TGTGCCAGCAGTTCCGGGGGCTTACAGCCCCAGCATTTT
d_gene: .; j_gene: TRBJ1-6; v_gene: TRBV18; abundance: .; CDR3aa: CASCSGIGGLNSPLHF; CDR3nt: TGTGCCAGCTGTTCCGGGATTGGGGGGTTGAATTCACCCCTCCACTTT
d_gene: .; j_gene: TRBJ2-3; v_gene: TRBV3-1; abundance: .; CDR3aa: CASSQDRRRLSPDTQYF; CDR3nt: TGTGCCAGCAGCCAAGATAGGCGAAGACTCTCCCCAGATACGCAGTATTTT
d_gene: TRBD1; j_gene: TRBJ2-7; v_gene: TRBV4-1; abundance: .; CDR3aa: CASSHVDRDEQYF; CDR3nt: TGCGCCAGCAGCCACGTCGACAGGGACGAGCAGTACTTC
d_gene: TRBD2; j_gene: TRBJ2-7; v_gene: TRBV4-2; abundance: .; CDR3aa: CASSPSTSGYEQYF; CDR3nt: TGTGCCAGCAGCCCCTCTACTAGCGGGTACGAGCAGTACTTC
d_gene: .; j_gene: TRBJ2-1; v_gene: TRBV7-2; abundance: few; CDR3aa: CASSLVLQRSYNEQFF; CDR3nt: TGTGCCAGCAGCTTAGTTTTACAGAGATCCTACAATGAGCAGTTCTTC
d_gene: .; j_gene: TRBJ2-1; v_gene: TRBV7-2; abundance: .; CDR3aa: CASSWAITADEQFF; CDR3nt: TGTGCCAGCAGCTGGGCTATCACTGCGGATGAGCAGTTCTTC
d_gene: .; j_gene: TRBJ2-7; v_gene: TRBV21-1; abundance: .; CDR3aa: CASSIRRPLWEQYF; CDR3nt: TGTGCCAGCAGCATTAGGCGGCCCCTATGGGAGCAGTACTTC
d_gene: TRBD2; j_gene: TRBJ2-2; v_gene: TRBV2; abundance: .; CDR3aa: CASTLAGGSTGELFF; CDR3nt: TGTGCCAGCACGTTAGCGGGGGGAAGCACCGGGGAGCTGTTTTTT
d_gene: .; j_gene: TRBJ1-1; v_gene: TRBV10-3; abundance: .; CDR3aa: CAISGGGGNTEAFF; CDR3nt: TGTGCCATCAGTGGAGGGGGAGGGAACACTGAAGCTTTCTTT
d_gene: .; j_gene: TRBJ1-3; v_gene: TRBV20-1; abundance: .; CDR3aa: CSARVEAGNTIYF; CDR3nt: TGCAGTGCCCGGGTCGAAGCTGGAAACACCATATATTTT